The present entry profiles one T cell receptor beta chain with its context. These data belong to a study of shared clonotypes between healthy human individuals. V dropped 2 bases and J dropped 3 bases, with 16 bases sitting between them. From germline, CDR1 is GTSNPN and CDR2 SVGIG (reference sequence). The CDR3 covers 16 residues. Sequencing was performed with immunoSEQ multiplex PCR; in TCRdb, only in-frame clones are kept and a portion is missing. The sample has roughly 2.6 million clones, 85% to 95% seen once. This TCR was recovered from a man aged 18 to 35 in good health. This chain links TRBV30 with TRBJ2-2; D is possibly TRBD1 (6 bases). Sequenced sample: naive CD4+ T cells sorted from blood. Subset in this sample: CD45RA+ positively selected. The CDR3 sequence is CAWSFLRPGDTGELFF. CDR3 DNA sequence: TGTGCCTGGAGTTTTTTGCGCCCAGGGGACACCGGGGAGCTGTTTTTT.